Below, 20 T cell receptor beta chains from the same sample are listed, as sequenced in a study of blood T cell repertoires in COVID-19. Only in-frame clones appear in the TCRdb table, and some are missing; sequencing was by immunoSEQ multiplex PCR. The sample contains 200,000 to 250,000 clones, around four fifths of which appear only once. The sequencing input was peripheral blood. These receptors were obtained from a woman over 75 with acute or convalescent COVID-19.

The chain carries TRBV6-2 or TRBV6-3 and TRBJ2-5, with 7 bases fitting TRBD1. Trimming at V came to 6 bases and at J to 3 bases, leaving 10 bases not matched to a gene. Germline loops: CDR1 MNHEY, CDR2 SVGEGT. The CDR3 runs to 15 residues. In DNA, the CDR3 is TGTGCCAGCAGCCCCAGGGGGAGCGGAAAAGAGACCCAGTACTTC. Translation: CASSPRGSGKETQYF.

This clone was observed a single time. The identical CDR3 is also encoded by other nucleotide sequences in the sample. J is TRBJ2-2 and V is TRBV9, with 10 bases aligning to TRBD2. Unmatched junction bases numbered 5, after V lost 0 bases and J lost 6 bases. The CDR3 extends over 16 amino acids. Germline lookup yields CDR1 SGDLS and CDR2 YYNGEE. The CDR3 protein is CASSVVSGGAAGELFF. CDR3 nucleotide sequence: TGTGCCAGCAGCGTAGTGAGCGGGGGGGCGGCCGGGGAGCTGTTTTTT.

The gene calls are TRBV28 and TRBJ2-7; the match to TRBD1 covers 7 bases. The V segment lost 7 bases and the J segment 3 bases; nucleotides outside the gene matches: 15. From germline, CDR1 is MDHEN and CDR2 SYDVKM. The length of the CDR3 is 16 residues. The CDR3 nucleotides are TGTGCCAGCACCACTCCGGGACAGCTAATCATCTACGAGCAGTACTTC. Translating it yields CASTTPGQLIIYEQYF. Filled out from reference TRBV28 and TRBJ2-7, the complete variable domain reads DVKVTQSSRYLVKRTGEKVFLECVQDMDHENMFWYRQDPGLGLRLIYFSYDVKMKEKGDIPEGYSVSREKKERFSLILESASTNQTSMYLCASTTPGQLIIYEQYFGPGTRLTVT.

The chain carries TRBV6-2 or TRBV6-3 and TRBJ1-2; D is unresolved. Deletions cut 2 bases from V and 1 base from J, with 5 bases between. The CDR3 sequence is 13 residues long. Germline assignment: CDR1 MNHEY and CDR2 SVGEGT. The CDR3 region has the DNA TGTGCCAGCAGTTACGGAGTTAACTATGGCTACACCTTC. Translating gives CASSYGVNYGYTF.

The rearrangement uses TRBV18 and TRBJ1-3; TRBD1 might be the D (6 bases). This CDR3 has 13 amino acids. The germline V gene has CDR1 KGHSH and CDR2 LQKENI. V was trimmed by 8 bases and J by 0 bases, leaving 8 bases between them. The CDR3 region has the DNA TGTGCCAGCACGACAGGCTCTGGAAACACCATATATTTT. Translating gives CASTTGSGNTIYF.

The chain combines TRBV6-5 with TRBJ1-1; tentative D call: TRBD1 (5 bases). The ends were cut back, 5 bases at V and 0 bases at J, with 13 bases in the middle. The germline V gene encodes CDR1 MNHEY and CDR2 SVGAGI. The CDR3 has 15 amino acids. In nucleotides, the CDR3 is TGTGCCAGCAGTAACAGGATTTTTCTGAACACTGAAGCTTTCTTT. Protein sequence: CASSNRIFLNTEAFF.

The rearrangement links TRBV19 to TRBJ1-2; the D is unclear. The V and J ends lost 1 base and 2 bases respectively, with 11 bases between them. CDR1 LNHDA and CDR2 SQIVND come from the germline V gene (reference sequence). This CDR3 is built from 15 residues. CDR3 amino acids: CASSIAEGQNYGYTF. In DNA form, the CDR3 reads TGTGCCAGTAGTATAGCTGAGGGCCAGAACTATGGCTACACCTTC.

This clone is a singleton in its sample. The V call is TRBV7-3, the J call TRBJ2-3; TRBD2 matches at 7 bases. V lost 5 bases, J lost 4 bases, and 9 bases stayed unmatched. This CDR3 has 15 amino acids. Germline CDR1 and CDR2: SGHTA and FQGTGA. CDR3 bases: TGTGCCAGCAGCGTGGGGCTCGCGGGGGCAGATACGCAGTATTTT. The encoded protein is CASSVGLAGADTQYF. The complete variable domain, with remaining parts taken from reference TRBV7-3 and TRBJ2-3, reads GAGVSQTPSNKVTEKGKYVELRCDPISGHTALYWYRQSLGQGPEFLIYFQGTGAADDSGLPNDRFFAVRPEGSVSTLKIQRTERGDSAVYLCASSVGLAGADTQYFGPGTRLTVL.

The rearrangement joins TRBV6-5 to TRBJ1-1; possible D gene TRBD1, 5 bases. Deletions cut 2 bases from V and 6 bases from J, with 10 bases between. CDR1 is MNHEY, CDR2 SVGAGI, per germline. The CDR3 sequence is 13 residues long. The CDR3 here is CASSYEAGSEAFF. CDR3 DNA sequence: TGTGCCAGCAGTTACGAGGCAGGGTCTGAAGCTTTCTTT.

A note on this clone: Its ends do not fully match the called genes, so a read error is possible. The identical CDR3 is also encoded by other nucleotide sequences in the sample. CDR3 sequence reads: CASSATGNLAKNIQYF. CDR3 DNA sequence: TGTGCCAGCAGCGCGACAGGCAACCTAGCCAAAAACATTCAGTATTTC. The chain has TRBV9 and TRBJ2-4; D is perhaps TRBD1 (6 bases). Germline V gene data show CDR1 as SGDLS and CDR2 as YYNGEE. This CDR3 contains 16 residues.

The chain links TRBV4-1 to TRBJ2-7; tentative D call: TRBD2 (6 bases). Trimming pared 3 bases from V and 1 base from J, leaving 10 bases between. The CDR3 has 14 amino acids. Germline CDR1 is MGHRA and CDR2 is YSYEKL. This CDR3 is CASSQGLTSYEQYF. The CDR3 nucleotides read TGCGCCAGCAGCCAGGGACTGACTTCCTACGAGCAGTACTTC.

CDR3 residues: CASSRTGAGNQPQHF. CDR3 coding DNA: TGTGCCAGCAGTAGAACAGGGGCGGGTAATCAGCCCCAGCATTTT. This chain links TRBV2 with TRBJ1-5, with 7 bases identical to TRBD1. J gave up 4 bases and V 5 bases, and 8 bases lay outside the gene matches. CDR1 SNHLY and CDR2 FYNNEI come from the germline V gene. The CDR3 covers 15 residues.

The V call is TRBV6-5, the J call TRBJ1-2; perhaps TRBD1 as D (5 bases). The V end was cut by 5 bases, the J end by 2 bases, with 15 bases between. This CDR3 spans 15 amino acids. CDR1 and CDR2 (germline): MNHEY, SVGAGI. The CDR3 protein is CASSLPRGGNYGYTF. CDR3 nucleotides: TGTGCCAGCAGTCTCCCCCGGGGGGGGAACTATGGCTACACCTTC.

The chain combines TRBV9 with TRBJ1-4; D is undetermined. V was clipped by 0 bases and J by 6 bases, with 12 bases between them. Germline values: CDR1 SGDLS, CDR2 YYNGEE. This CDR3 is 15 amino acids long. The CDR3 is CASSVDGVVDEKLFF. In nucleotides, the CDR3 is TGTGCCAGCAGCGTAGACGGGGTGGTAGATGAAAAACTGTTTTTT.

This rearrangement joins TRBV2 to TRBJ2-7; 11 nucleotides line up with TRBD1. The CDR3 has 12 amino acids. Trimming removed 9 bases from V and 3 bases from J; junction bases left unmatched: 1. Germline CDR1 SNHLY, CDR2 FYNNEI. The CDR3 DNA sequence: TGTGCCAGGGGGACAGGGGGCTACGAGCAGTACTTC. Residues: CARGTGGYEQYF.

This chain uses TRBV6-5 with TRBJ2-7, with TRBD2 identical over 7 bases. With V trimmed by 6 bases and J by 0 bases, 8 bases remained unmatched. The CDR3 is 15 residues long. Germline lookup yields CDR1 MNHEY and CDR2 SVGAGI. CDR3 region: CASSDSGGISYEQYF. The CDR3 nucleotides read TGTGCCAGCAGCGATTCCGGGGGGATCTCCTACGAGCAGTACTTC.

This chain links TRBV7-6 with TRBJ2-1; D is possibly TRBD2 (6 bases). Trimming took 1 base from V and 10 from J, leaving 17 bases between them. This CDR3 is 15 amino acids long. Germline V gene sequence: CDR1 SGHVS, CDR2 FNYEAQ. The CDR3 region is CASSLGLASGQEQFF. In DNA, the CDR3 is TGTGCCAGCAGCTTAGGTCTAGCGAGCGGCCAAGAGCAGTTCTTC.

The V and J genes are TRBV6-4 and TRBJ2-3; 10 bases map to TRBD1. CDR1 is MRHNA and CDR2 is SNTAGT in the germline V gene. J was trimmed by 2 bases and V by 6 bases; bases with no gene match: 2. This CDR3 has 14 amino acids. CDR3 sequence: CASSGTGDTDTQYF. CDR3 nucleotide sequence: TGTGCCAGCAGCGGGACAGGGGACACAGATACGCAGTATTTT.

On this clone itself: This same CDR3 is encoded by further DNA sequences in the sample. The V call is TRBV28, the J call TRBJ2-7, with 13 bases aligning to TRBD2. Germline V gene data show CDR1 as MDHEN and CDR2 as SYDVKM. There are 15 residues in the CDR3. V shed 4 bases, J shed 4 bases, and the junction held 4 bases outside the gene matches. CDR3 amino acids: CASSSPGLAGYEQYF. CDR3 in DNA: TGTGCCAGCAGTTCCCCGGGACTAGCGGGATACGAGCAGTACTTC.

This clone was detected once. The chain links TRBV28 to TRBJ2-7, with 8 bases that match TRBD2. The V and J ends lost 7 bases and 2 bases, in that order; junction bases with no gene match: 10. The CDR3 has 15 residues. The germline V gene encodes CDR1 MDHEN and CDR2 SYDVKM. This CDR3 is CASIEVGGGTYEQYF. The CDR3 DNA reads as TGTGCCAGCATCGAGGTGGGCGGGGGGACCTACGAGCAGTACTTC. Full variable domain (outside the CDR3, taken from reference TRBV28 and TRBJ2-7): DVKVTQSSRYLVKRTGEKVFLECVQDMDHENMFWYRQDPGLGLRLIYFSYDVKMKEKGDIPEGYSVSREKKERFSLILESASTNQTSMYLCASIEVGGGTYEQYFGPGTRLTVT.